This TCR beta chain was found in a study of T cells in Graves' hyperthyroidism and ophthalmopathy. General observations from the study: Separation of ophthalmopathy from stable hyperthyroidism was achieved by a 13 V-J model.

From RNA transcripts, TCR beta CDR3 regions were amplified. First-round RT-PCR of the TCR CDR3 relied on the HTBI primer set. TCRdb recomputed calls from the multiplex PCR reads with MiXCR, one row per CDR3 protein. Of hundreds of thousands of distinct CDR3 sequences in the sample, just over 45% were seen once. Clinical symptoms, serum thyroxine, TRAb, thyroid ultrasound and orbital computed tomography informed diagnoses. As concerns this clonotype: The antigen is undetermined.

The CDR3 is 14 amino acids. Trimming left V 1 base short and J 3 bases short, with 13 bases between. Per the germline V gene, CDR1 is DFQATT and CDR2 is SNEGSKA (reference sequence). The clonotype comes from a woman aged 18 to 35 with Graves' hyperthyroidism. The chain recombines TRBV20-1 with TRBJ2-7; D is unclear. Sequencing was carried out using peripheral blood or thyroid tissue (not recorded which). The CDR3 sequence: CSARGSGFFYEQYF. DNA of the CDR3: TGCAGTGCTAGAGGGTCCGGTTTTTTCTACGAGCAGTACTTC.